Presented here are 13 T cell receptor beta chains from one specimen sequenced in a study of coeliac disease. Assay used: immunoSEQ multiplex PCR; TCRdb lists only in-frame clones, some missing. The profile shows 2,500 to 3,000 clones, around 49% of them singletons. Source material: intraepithelial lymphocytes from the gut. The receptor set was obtained from a man aged 55 to 70 with celiac disease on a gluten-free diet.

The CDR3 region is CASSWTGIAYEQYF. As DNA, the CDR3 is TGTGCCAGCAGCTGGACAGGAATAGCCTACGAGCAGTACTTC. The J gene is TRBJ2-7, the V gene TRBV7-2; 7 bases align to TRBD1. The CDR3 extends over 14 amino acids. Germline V lookup: CDR1 SGHTA, CDR2 FQGNSA. V was clipped by 4 bases and J by 2 bases; unmatched bases: 5.

The chain uses TRBV6-5 and TRBJ2-3; TRBD1 matches 9 bases. Per the germline V gene, CDR1 is MNHEY and CDR2 is SVGAGI. The length of the CDR3 is 13 residues. V lost 5 bases and J lost 4; bases outside the gene matches: 1. In DNA form, the CDR3 reads TGTGCCAGCAGTCGGACAGGGGCAGATACGCAGTATTTT. Its protein is CASSRTGADTQYF.

In its sample, this clone is large. V is TRBV25-1 and J is TRBJ2-3; TRBD2 is a possible D gene (5 bases). The CDR3 has 13 amino acids. Deletions cut 1 base from V and 5 bases from J, with 7 bases between. Germline V gene lookup returns CDR1 MGHDK and CDR2 SYGVNS. In nucleotides, the CDR3 is TGTGCCAGCAGTGAATCGGGGAGAGATACGCAGTATTTT. This translates into CASSESGRDTQYF.

This clone has only a few counts. The chain couples TRBV9 to TRBJ2-1; 10 nucleotides agree with TRBD2. The CDR3 covers 15 residues. The germline V gene has CDR1 SGDLS and CDR2 YYNGEE. J lost 6 bases, V lost 0 bases, and 3 bases had no gene match. The CDR3 spells CASSVVSGGGNEQFF. In DNA, the CDR3 is TGTGCCAGCAGCGTAGTGAGCGGGGGGGGCAATGAGCAGTTCTTC.

The rearrangement joins TRBV6-1 to TRBJ1-6, with TRBD1 matching 9 bases. Germline loops: CDR1 MNHNS, CDR2 SASEGT. Trimming took 6 bases from V and 7 from J; bases not matched to a gene: 7. The CDR3 is made up of 15 amino acids. CDR3: CASRGSGTGNSPLHF. DNA of the CDR3: TGTGCCAGCAGGGGATCCGGGACAGGGAATTCACCCCTCCACTTT.

In this sample, this clone is medium-sized. The chain combines TRBV5-5 with TRBJ2-7, with D perhaps matching TRBD2 (5 bases). This CDR3 spans 15 amino acids. Trimming left V 1 base short and J 2 bases short, with 13 bases between. Per germline, CDR1 SGHKS and CDR2 YYEKEE (reference sequence). CDR3 in DNA: TGTGCCAGCAGCTTGTTGGCGGGCGCTGCCTACGAGCAGTACTTC. It yields the protein CASSLLAGAAYEQYF.

The V and J genes are TRBV10-3 and TRBJ2-7, with a tentative D call TRBD2 (8 bases). The V gene lost 8 bases and the J gene lost 2 bases, with 22 bases spanning the gap. From germline, CDR1 is ENHRY and CDR2 SYGVKD. CDR3 length equals 16 residues. This CDR3 is CAIQGGFAGGPYEQYF. Written as DNA, the CDR3 is TGTGCCATCCAGGGGGGTTTCGCGGGAGGACCCTACGAGCAGTACTTC.

The chain joins TRBV5-8 to TRBJ2-1; D perhaps matches TRBD1 (5 bases). The length of the CDR3 is 13 residues. With 3 bases removed from V and 5 bases from J, the gap between germline ends came to 9 bases. From germline, CDR1 is SGHTS and CDR2 YDEGEE. Here the CDR3 DNA reads TGTGCCAGCAGCTCGACAGTAAACAATGAGCAGTTCTTC. It yields the protein CASSSTVNNEQFF.

This chain uses TRBV27 with TRBJ2-7; D might be TRBD1 (6 bases). Trimming shortened V by 5 bases and J by 1 base, and 9 bases separated the two germline ends. Germline V CDR1 and CDR2: MNHEY, SMNVEV (reference sequence). The CDR3 covers 13 residues. CDR3 loop: CASSPQGSYEQYF. The CDR3 nucleotides read TGTGCCAGCAGTCCTCAGGGGTCCTACGAGCAGTACTTC.

The chain joins TRBV2 to TRBJ1-5; 8 bases map to TRBD1. The V gene's germline CDR1 is SNHLY and CDR2 FYNNEI. V dropped 1 base and J dropped 4; count of bases not matched to a gene: 3. The CDR3 contains 15 residues. The CDR3 DNA follows: TGTGCCAGCAGTGAAGTGACAGGGGAGAATCAGCCCCAGCATTTT. This sequence encodes CASSEVTGENQPQHF.

This chain joins TRBV19 and TRBJ1-4; 8 bases match TRBD1. V lost 0 bases and J lost 6; bases outside the gene matches: 6. This CDR3 is 16 amino acids long. Germline V gives CDR1 LNHDA, CDR2 SQIVND (reference sequence). The CDR3 DNA is TGTGCCAGTAGTATAGACGCAGGGGGCACCTATGAAAAACTGTTTTTT. It yields the protein CASSIDAGGTYEKLFF.

The genes are TRBV6-1 and TRBJ1-2; D remains ambiguous. Per germline, CDR1 MNHNS and CDR2 SASEGT. Trimming took 3 bases from V and 5 from J, leaving 10 bases between them. The CDR3 loop spans 13 amino acids. CDR3 residues: CASSDGQLYGYTF. CDR3 nucleotides: TGTGCCAGCAGTGATGGGCAGTTATATGGCTACACCTTC.

This clone appeared a few times. The chain carries TRBV28 and TRBJ2-6; 10 nucleotides match TRBD1. Germline values: CDR1 MDHEN, CDR2 SYDVKM. V lost 3 bases and J lost 2; bases outside the gene matches: 7. The CDR3 is 18 amino acids. The CDR3: CASSFPGTGVAGANVLTF. CDR3 in DNA: TGTGCCAGCAGTTTTCCCGGGACAGGGGTTGCTGGGGCCAACGTCCTGACTTTC.